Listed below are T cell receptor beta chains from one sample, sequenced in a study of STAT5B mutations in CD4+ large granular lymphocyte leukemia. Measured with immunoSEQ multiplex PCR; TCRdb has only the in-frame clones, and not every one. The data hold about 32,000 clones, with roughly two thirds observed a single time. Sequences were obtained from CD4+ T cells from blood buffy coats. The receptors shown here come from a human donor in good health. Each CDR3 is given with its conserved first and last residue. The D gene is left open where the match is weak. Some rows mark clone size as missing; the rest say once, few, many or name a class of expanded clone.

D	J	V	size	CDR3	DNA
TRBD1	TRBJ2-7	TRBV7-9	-	CASSRAGGQNYEQYF	TGTGCCAGCAGCCGAGCAGGGGGCCAAAACTACGAGCAGTACTTC
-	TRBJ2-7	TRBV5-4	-	CASSEGGLPAEQYF	TGTGCCAGCAGTGAGGGGGGCCTCCCCGCCGAGCAGTACTTC
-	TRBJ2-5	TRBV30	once	CAWSLETETQYF	TGTGCCTGGAGTCTAGAGACGGAGACCCAGTACTTC
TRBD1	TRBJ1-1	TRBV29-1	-	CSVEGGQGSEAFF	TGCAGCGTTGAAGGGGGACAGGGGTCTGAAGCTTTCTTT
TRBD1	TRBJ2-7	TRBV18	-	CASSPPRSQGALYEQYF	TGTGCCAGCTCACCACCAAGGTCACAGGGGGCACTCTACGAGCAGTACTTC
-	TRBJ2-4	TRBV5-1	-	CASSSLPGTDRMYF	TGCGCCAGCAGCTCACTTCCCGGGACGGACCGAATGTACTTC
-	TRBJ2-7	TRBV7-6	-	CASSLEGGTREQYF	TGTGCCAGCAGCTTGGAGGGGGGCACCCGGGAGCAGTACTTC
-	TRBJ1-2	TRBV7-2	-	CASSSKGGQLNGYTF	TGTGCCAGCAGCTCCAAAGGTGGACAGCTTAATGGCTACACCTTC
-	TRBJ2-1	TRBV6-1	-	CASSEGRLVDEQFF	TGTGCCAGCAGTGAAGGGAGACTGGTGGATGAGCAGTTCTTC
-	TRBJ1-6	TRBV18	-	CASSQGVFNSPLHF	TGTGCCAGCTCCCAAGGGGTTTTCAATTCACCCCTCCACTTT
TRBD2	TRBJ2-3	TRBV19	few	CASSPGPGLLTDTQYF	TGTGCCAGTAGCCCTGGGCCGGGACTACTCACAGATACGCAGTATTTT
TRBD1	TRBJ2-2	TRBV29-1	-	CSVNPGQVGTGELFF	TGCAGCGTTAACCCTGGACAGGTTGGGACCGGGGAGCTGTTTTTT
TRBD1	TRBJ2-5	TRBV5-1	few	CASSLTGGSSETQYF	TGCGCCAGCAGCTTGACAGGGGGCTCGTCGGAGACCCAGTACTTC
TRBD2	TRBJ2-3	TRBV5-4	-	CASSRAGSQDTQYF	TGTGCCAGCAGTAGAGCGGGGTCCCAGGATACGCAGTATTTT
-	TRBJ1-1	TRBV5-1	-	CASSLVGNWGTEAFF	TGCGCCAGCAGCTTGGTCGGGAATTGGGGCACTGAAGCTTTCTTT
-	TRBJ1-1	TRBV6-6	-	CASSVSGNPTEAFF	TGTGCCAGCAGTGTGTCCGGGAACCCCACTGAAGCTTTCTTT
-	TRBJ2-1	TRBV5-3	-	CARSFGLGSNEQFF	TGTGCCAGAAGCTTTGGACTGGGATCCAATGAGCAGTTCTTC
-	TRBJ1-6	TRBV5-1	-	CASSLGQYADSPLHF	TGCGCCAGCAGCTTGGGTCAATACGCAGATTCACCCCTCCACTTT
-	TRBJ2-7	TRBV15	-	CATSRYSFYEQYF	TGTGCCACCAGCCGTTACAGCTTCTACGAGCAGTACTTC
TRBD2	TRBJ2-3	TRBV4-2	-	CASSQARLAGGTDTQYF	TGTGCCAGCAGCCAAGCGAGACTAGCGGGGGGCACAGATACGCAGTATTTT
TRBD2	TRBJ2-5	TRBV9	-	CASSPGLAGGQETQYF	TGTGCCAGCAGCCCCGGGCTAGCGGGGGGGCAAGAGACCCAGTACTTC
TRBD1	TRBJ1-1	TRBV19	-	CASSRGQGAGNTEAFF	TGTGCCAGTAGTAGGGGACAGGGGGCCGGGAACACTGAAGCTTTCTTT
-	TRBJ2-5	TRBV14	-	CASSQVHTGTQYF	TGTGCCAGCAGCCAAGTCCACACCGGCACCCAGTACTTC
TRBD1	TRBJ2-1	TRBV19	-	CASLGTGGNEQFF	TGTGCCAGTCTTGGGACAGGGGGCAATGAGCAGTTCTTC
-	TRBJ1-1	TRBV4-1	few	CASSPGGLNTEAFF	TGCGCCAGCAGCCCCGGCGGCTTGAACACTGAAGCTTTCTTT
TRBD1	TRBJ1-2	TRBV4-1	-	CASSQDGYGTGLNYGYTF	TGCGCCAGCAGCCAAGACGGTTACGGGACAGGGCTTAACTATGGCTACACCTTC
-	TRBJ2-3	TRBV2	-	CASSGPGDTQYF	TGTGCCAGCAGTGGCCCCGGGGATACGCAGTATTTT
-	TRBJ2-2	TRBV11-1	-	CASSLVEQGNTGELFF	TGTGCCAGCAGCTTGGTGGAACAGGGGAACACCGGGGAGCTGTTTTTT
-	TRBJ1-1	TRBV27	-	CASFPQGFNTEAFF	TGTGCCAGCTTCCCGCAGGGGTTTAACACTGAAGCTTTCTTT
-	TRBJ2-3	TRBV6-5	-	CASSKGQSSTDTQYF	TGTGCCAGCAGCAAAGGACAGTCTAGCACAGATACGCAGTATTTT
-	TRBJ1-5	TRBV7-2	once	CASSVSRDPYSNQPQHF	TGTGCCAGCAGCGTAAGCCGGGACCCCTATAGCAATCAGCCCCAGCATTTT
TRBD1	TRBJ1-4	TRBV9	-	CASSLDGQGAEKLFF	TGTGCCAGCAGCTTAGATGGACAGGGCGCTGAAAAACTGTTTTTT
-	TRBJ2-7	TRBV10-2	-	CASSEGAWQYF	TGCGCCAGCAGTGAAGGGGCCTGGCAGTACTTC
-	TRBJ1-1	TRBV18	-	CASSLGQNFEAFF	TGTGCCAGCTCACTCGGACAAAACTTTGAAGCTTTCTTT
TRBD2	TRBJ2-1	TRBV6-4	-	CASSEGTSNHNEQFF	TGTGCCAGCAGTGAAGGGACTAGCAACCACAATGAGCAGTTCTTC
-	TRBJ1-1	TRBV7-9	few	CASSLAPGGREAFF	TGTGCCAGCAGCTTAGCGCCTGGGGGGCGAGAAGCTTTCTTT
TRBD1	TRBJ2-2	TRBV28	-	CASSLGKRQGSKLFF	TGTGCCAGCAGTTTAGGGAAGAGACAGGGTTCAAAGCTGTTTTTT
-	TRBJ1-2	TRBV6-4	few	CASRPAGSYGYTF	TGTGCCAGCAGGCCGGCAGGCTCCTATGGCTACACCTTC
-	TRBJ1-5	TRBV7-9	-	CASSTEGGNQPQHF	TGTGCCAGCAGCACGGAAGGTGGCAATCAGCCCCAGCATTTT